The source of this T cell receptor (beta chain) is a study of shared clonotypes between healthy human individuals. Germline V lookup: CDR1 SGHRS, CDR2 YFSETQ. This CDR3 region has 13 residues. V was pared by 0 bases and J by 4 bases, with 7 bases between. General study points: Some clonotypes were shared by all four sorted-subset donors, while others were not shared. The non-shared ones had lower generation probabilities than the shared ones. Measured sharing among donors was expected to vary with sequencing depth.

Comment on this clone: Antigen: not known.

CD45RO negativity and positive selection for CCR7 defined naive CD8 cells, a population that excluded terminally differentiated effector memory CD45RA+ cells. Sequencing was performed with immunoSEQ multiplex PCR; in TCRdb, only in-frame clones are kept and a portion is missing. The sample lists approximately 2,000,000 clones; around 93% were seen once. Input material: naive CD8+ T cells from PBMCs. This sequence joins TRBV5-1 and TRBJ1-2, with D possibly being TRBD1 (5 bases). This TCR came from a man between 18 and 29 years old in good health. Some clones in this sample may be carry-over from other donors' samples. The CDR3 spells CASSLGQLYGYTF. DNA for the CDR3: TGCGCCAGCAGCTTGGGACAGCTCTATGGCTACACCTTC.